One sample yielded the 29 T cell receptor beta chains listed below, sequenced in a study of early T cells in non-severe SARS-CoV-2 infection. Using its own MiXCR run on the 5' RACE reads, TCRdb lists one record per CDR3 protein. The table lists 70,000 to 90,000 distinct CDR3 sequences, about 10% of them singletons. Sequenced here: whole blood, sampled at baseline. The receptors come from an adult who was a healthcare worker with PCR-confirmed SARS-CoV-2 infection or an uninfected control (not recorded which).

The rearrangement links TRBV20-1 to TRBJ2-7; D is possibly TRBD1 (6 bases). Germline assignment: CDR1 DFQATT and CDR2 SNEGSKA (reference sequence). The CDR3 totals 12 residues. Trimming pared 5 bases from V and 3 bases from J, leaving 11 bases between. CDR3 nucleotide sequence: TGCAGTGCTCCACAGGGAATCTACGAGCAGTACTTC. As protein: CSAPQGIYEQYF.

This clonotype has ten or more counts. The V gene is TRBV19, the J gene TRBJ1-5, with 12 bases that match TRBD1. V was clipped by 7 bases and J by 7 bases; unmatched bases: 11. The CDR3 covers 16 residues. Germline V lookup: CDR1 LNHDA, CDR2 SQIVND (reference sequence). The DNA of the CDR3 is TGTGCCAGTACTCAACGGGGGACAGGGGGCCCACAGCCCCAGCATTTT. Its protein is CASTQRGTGGPQPQHF.

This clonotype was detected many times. The CDR3: CASKRGPTDTQYF. The CDR3 DNA reads TGTGCCAGCAAACGAGGCCCCACAGATACGCAGTATTTT. This chain uses TRBV6-5 with TRBJ2-3; D gene unclear. The V end was cut by 7 bases, the J end by 2 bases, with 10 bases between. The CDR3 runs to 13 residues. Germline lookup yields CDR1 MNHEY and CDR2 SVGAGI.

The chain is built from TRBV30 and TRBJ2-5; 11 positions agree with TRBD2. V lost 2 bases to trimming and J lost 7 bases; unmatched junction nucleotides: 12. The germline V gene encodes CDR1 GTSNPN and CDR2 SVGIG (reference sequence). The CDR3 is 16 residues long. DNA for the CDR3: TGTGCCTGGAGTTACCAGGGACTAGCGGCTGGGGGGACCCAGTACTTC. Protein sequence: CAWSYQGLAAGGTQYF.

The CDR3 loop is CASSLARTSGKRQFF. As DNA, the CDR3 is TGTGCCAGCAGCTTGGCCCGGACTAGCGGGAAAAGGCAGTTCTTC. The chain uses TRBV5-5 and TRBJ2-1; 12 positions agree with TRBD2. Germline-derived CDR1 and CDR2 are SGHKS and YYEKEE (reference sequence). The CDR3 runs to 15 residues. The junction had 7 bases not matched to a gene; V was cut back by 0 bases and J by 12 bases.

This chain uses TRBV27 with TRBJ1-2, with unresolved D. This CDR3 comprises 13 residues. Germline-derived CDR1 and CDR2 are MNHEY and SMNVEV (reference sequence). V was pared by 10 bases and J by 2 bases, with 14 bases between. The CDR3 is CATSRGSNYGYTF. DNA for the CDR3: TGTGCCACCAGCCGGGGTTCCAACTATGGCTACACCTTC.

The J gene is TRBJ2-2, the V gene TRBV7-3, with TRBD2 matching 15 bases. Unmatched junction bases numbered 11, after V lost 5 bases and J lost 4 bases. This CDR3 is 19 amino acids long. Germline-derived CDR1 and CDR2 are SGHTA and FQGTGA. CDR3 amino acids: CASSPQPGLAGGPTGELFF. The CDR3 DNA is TGTGCCAGCAGCCCTCAGCCGGGACTAGCGGGAGGCCCCACCGGGGAGCTGTTTTTT.

CDR3 protein: CASSGGFNEQFF. CDR3 bases: TGCGCCAGCAGCGGCGGTTTCAATGAGCAGTTCTTC. V gene TRBV5-1 combines with J gene TRBJ2-1; D gene uncertain. Germline CDR1 and CDR2: SGHRS and YFSETQ. CDR3 length: 12 residues. Trimming cost V 4 bases and J 6 bases, with 8 bases left between them. Using reference TRBV5-1 and TRBJ2-1 for the parts outside the CDR3, the full variable domain is KAGVTQTPRYLIKTRGQQVTLSCSPISGHRSVSWYQQTPGQGLQFLFEYFSETQRNKGNFPGRFSGRQFSNSRSEMNVSTLELGDSALYLCASSGGFNEQFFGPGTRLTVL.

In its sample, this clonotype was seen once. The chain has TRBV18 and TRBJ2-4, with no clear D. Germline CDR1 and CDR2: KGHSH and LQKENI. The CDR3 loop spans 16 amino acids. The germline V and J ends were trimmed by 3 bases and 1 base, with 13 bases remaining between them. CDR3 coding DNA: TGTGCCAGCTCACCGGGCATAGGTGATGCCAAAAACATTCAGTACTTC. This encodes CASSPGIGDAKNIQYF.

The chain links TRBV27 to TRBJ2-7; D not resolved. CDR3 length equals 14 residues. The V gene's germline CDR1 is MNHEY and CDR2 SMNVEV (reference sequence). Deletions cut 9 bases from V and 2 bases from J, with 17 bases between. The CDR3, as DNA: TGTGCCAGTAAGGCCCAAGGAGCCCCCTACGAGCAGTACTTC. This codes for CASKAQGAPYEQYF.

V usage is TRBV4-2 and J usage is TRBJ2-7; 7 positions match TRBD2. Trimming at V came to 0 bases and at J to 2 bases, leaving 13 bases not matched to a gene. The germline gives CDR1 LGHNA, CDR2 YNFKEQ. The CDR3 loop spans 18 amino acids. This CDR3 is CASSQEVNRAGITYEQYF. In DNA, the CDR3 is TGTGCCAGCAGCCAAGAGGTCAATAGAGCGGGGATTACCTACGAGCAGTACTTC.

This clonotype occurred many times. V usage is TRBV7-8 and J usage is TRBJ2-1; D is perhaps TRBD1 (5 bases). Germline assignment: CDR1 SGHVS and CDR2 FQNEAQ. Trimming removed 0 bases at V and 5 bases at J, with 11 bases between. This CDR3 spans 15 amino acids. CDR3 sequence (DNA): TGTGCCAGCAGCTTAGCGCCGAGACAGCACAATGAGCAGTTCTTC. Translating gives CASSLAPRQHNEQFF.

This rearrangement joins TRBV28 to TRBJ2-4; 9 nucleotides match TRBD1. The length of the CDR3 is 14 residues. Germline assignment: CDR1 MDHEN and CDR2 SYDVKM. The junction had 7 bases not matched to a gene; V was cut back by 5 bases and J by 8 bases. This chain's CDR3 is CASSGTGPRYIQYF. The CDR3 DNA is TGTGCCAGCAGTGGGACAGGGCCTAGGTACATTCAGTACTTC.

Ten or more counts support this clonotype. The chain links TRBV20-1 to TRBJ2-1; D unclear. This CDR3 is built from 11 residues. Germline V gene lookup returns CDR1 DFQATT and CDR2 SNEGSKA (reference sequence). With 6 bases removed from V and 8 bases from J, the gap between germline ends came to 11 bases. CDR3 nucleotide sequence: TGCAGTGCCCCGTATCCCGATGAGCAGTTCTTC. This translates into CSAPYPDEQFF.

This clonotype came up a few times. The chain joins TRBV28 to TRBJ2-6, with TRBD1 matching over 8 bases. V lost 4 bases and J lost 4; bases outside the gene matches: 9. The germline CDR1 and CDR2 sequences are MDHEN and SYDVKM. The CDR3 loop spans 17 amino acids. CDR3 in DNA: TGTGCCAGCAGTTATCCGGGACAGGTGGCGGGGGCCAACGTCCTGACTTTC. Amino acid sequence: CASSYPGQVAGANVLTF.

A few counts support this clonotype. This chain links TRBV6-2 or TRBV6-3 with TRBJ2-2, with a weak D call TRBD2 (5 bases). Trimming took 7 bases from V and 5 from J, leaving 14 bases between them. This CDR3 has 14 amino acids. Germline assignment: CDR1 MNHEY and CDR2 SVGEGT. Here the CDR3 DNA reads TGTGCCAGCATCCCGACCGGAGGAACCGGGGAGCTGTTTTTT. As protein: CASIPTGGTGELFF.

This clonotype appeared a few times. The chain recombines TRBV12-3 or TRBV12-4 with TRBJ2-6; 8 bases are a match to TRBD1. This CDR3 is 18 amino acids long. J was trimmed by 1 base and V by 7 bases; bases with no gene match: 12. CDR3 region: CASKIDRGAWSGANVLTF. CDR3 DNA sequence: TGTGCCAGCAAAATAGACAGGGGTGCTTGGTCTGGGGCCAACGTCCTGACTTTC.

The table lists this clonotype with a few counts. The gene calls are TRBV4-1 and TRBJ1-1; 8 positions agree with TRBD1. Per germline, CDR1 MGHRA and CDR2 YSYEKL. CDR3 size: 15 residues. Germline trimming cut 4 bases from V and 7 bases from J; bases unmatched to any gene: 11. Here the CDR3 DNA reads TGCGCCAGCAGCCGCGACCCCAGGGGGCAGGGTGAAGCTTTCTTT. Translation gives CASSRDPRGQGEAFF.

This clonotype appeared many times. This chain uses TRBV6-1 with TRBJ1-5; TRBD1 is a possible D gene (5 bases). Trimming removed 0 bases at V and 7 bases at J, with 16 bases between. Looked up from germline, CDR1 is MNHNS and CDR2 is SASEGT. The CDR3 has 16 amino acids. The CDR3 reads CASSEASDLGGQPQHF. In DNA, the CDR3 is TGTGCCAGCAGTGAAGCCTCGGACCTGGGGGGACAGCCCCAGCATTTT.

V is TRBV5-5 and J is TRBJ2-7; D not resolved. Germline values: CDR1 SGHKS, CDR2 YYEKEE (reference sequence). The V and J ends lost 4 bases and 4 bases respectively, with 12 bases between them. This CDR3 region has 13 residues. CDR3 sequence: CASSPRRGYEQYF. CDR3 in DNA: TGTGCCAGCAGCCCCCGTCGTGGGTACGAGCAGTACTTC.

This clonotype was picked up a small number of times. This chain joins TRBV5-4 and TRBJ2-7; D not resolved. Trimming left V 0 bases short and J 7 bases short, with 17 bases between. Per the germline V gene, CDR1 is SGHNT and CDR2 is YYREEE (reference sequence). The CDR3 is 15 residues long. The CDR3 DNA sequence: TGTGCCAGCAGCTTGGAAGGGCCCCCGGCTCGGGAGCAGTACTTC. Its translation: CASSLEGPPAREQYF.

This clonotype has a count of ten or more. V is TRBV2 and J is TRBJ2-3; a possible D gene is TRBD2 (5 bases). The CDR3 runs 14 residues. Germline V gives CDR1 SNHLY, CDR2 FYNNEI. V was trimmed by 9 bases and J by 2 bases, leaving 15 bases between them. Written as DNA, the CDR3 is TGTGCCAGTAGAAGACGGGGAAACACAGATACGCAGTATTTT. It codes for CASRRRGNTDTQYF.

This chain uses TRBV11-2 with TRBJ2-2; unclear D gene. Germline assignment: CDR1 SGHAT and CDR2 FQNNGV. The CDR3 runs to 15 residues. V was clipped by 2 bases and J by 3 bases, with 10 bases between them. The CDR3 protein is CASSLIPGDTGELFF. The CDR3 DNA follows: TGTGCCAGCAGCTTAATCCCTGGTGACACCGGGGAGCTGTTTTTT. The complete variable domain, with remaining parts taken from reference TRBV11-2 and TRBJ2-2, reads EAGVAQSPRYKIIEKRQSVAFWCNPISGHATLYWYQQILGQGPKLLIQFQNNGVVDDSQLPKDRFSAERLKGVDSTLKIQPAKLEDSAVYLCASSLIPGDTGELFFGEGSRLTVL.

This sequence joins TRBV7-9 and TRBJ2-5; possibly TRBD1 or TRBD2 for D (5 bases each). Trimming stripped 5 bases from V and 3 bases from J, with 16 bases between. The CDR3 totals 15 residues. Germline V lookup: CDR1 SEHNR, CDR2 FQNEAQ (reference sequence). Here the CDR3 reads CASSLPSGRKETQYF. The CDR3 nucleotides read TGTGCCAGCAGCCTTCCTTCGGGACGGAAAGAGACCCAGTACTTC.

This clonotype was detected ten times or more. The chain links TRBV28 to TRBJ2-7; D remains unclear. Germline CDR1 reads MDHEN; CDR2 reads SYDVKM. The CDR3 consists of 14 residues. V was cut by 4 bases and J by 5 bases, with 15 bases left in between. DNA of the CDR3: TGTGCCAGCAGTTCCCCCCAGCTTTTGGACGAGCAGTACTTC. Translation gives CASSSPQLLDEQYF.

The CDR3, as DNA: TGTGCCAGCAGCTTGGCAGGGACTAGCGGTTCCTACGAGCAGTACTTC. Translating gives CASSLAGTSGSYEQYF. The gene calls are TRBV5-6 and TRBJ2-7; 11 bases align to TRBD2. Germline lookup yields CDR1 SGHDT and CDR2 YYEEEE. The CDR3 has 16 residues. With 0 bases clipped from V and 1 base from J, the junction kept 3 bases outside the gene matches.

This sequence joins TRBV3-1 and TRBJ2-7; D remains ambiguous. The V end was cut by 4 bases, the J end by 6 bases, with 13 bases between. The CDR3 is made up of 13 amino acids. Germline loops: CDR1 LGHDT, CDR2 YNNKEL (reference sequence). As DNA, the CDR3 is TGTGCCAGCAGCCCCACCCCTTTTGCCGAGCAGTACTTC. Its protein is CASSPTPFAEQYF.

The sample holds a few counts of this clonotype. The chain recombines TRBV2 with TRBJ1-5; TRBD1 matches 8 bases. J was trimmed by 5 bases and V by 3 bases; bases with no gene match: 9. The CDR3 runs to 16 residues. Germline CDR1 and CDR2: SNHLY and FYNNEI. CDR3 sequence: CASSDRRGRSYQPQHF. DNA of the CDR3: TGTGCCAGCAGTGACCGCAGGGGGCGATCGTATCAGCCCCAGCATTTT.

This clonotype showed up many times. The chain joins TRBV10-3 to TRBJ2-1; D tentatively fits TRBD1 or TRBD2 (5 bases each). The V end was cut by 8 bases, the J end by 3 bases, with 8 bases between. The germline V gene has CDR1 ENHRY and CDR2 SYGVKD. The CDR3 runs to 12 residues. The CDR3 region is CAIGDDYNEQFF. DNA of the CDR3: TGTGCCATCGGGGACGACTACAATGAGCAGTTCTTC.